These T cell receptor beta chains were read from a single sample in a study of human T cells and chemical hapten exposure. TCRdb called the RACE reads again in MiXCR, with one record for every CDR3 protein. The table shows under 65,000 distinct CDR3 sequences, with 9.4% occurring only once. This sample comprised whole blood, obtained in connection with sensitization to the hapten diphenylcyclopropenone (DPC). These receptors all come from a woman between 40 and 55 years old with alopecia areata. Some clones in this sample may be carry-over from other donors' samples. The CDR3 runs from the conserved cysteine through the conserved F or W. The D gene is left open where the match is weak. Only part of the rows carry a size: once, few, many, or a class if the clone is expanded.

j_call clone_size d_call v_call cdr3_aa cdr3_nt
TRBJ1-6 NA NA TRBV6-5 CASSYSLQGNSPLHF TGTGCCAGCAGTTACTCACTTCAGGGGAATTCACCCCTCCACTTT
TRBJ2-7 few TRBD1 TRBV5-1 CASSGGTGATSLSYEQYF TGCGCCAGCAGCGGCGGGACAGGGGCGACTAGTCTCTCCTACGAGCAGTACTTC
TRBJ1-2 few NA TRBV19 CASSRVWGPDGYTF TGTGCCAGTAGCCGAGTGTGGGGGCCAGATGGCTACACCTTC
TRBJ2-5 once NA TRBV10-3 CAISDVNGEETQYF TGTGCCATCAGTGATGTAAACGGGGAAGAGACCCAGTACTTC
TRBJ1-2 NA TRBD1 TRBV18 CASSPGDRDLHGYTF TGTGCCAGCTCACCAGGGGACAGGGATCTCCATGGCTACACCTTC
TRBJ1-3 many TRBD1 TRBV4-1 CASSSSPGTASGNTIYF TGCGCCAGCAGCTCCTCACCCGGGACAGCCTCTGGAAACACCATATATTTT
TRBJ2-7 many NA TRBV11-3 CASSLGDLGEEQYF TGTGCCAGCAGCTTAGGAGATCTTGGGGAGGAGCAGTACTTC
TRBJ2-4 many NA TRBV6-6 CASSYEGVGNIQYF TGTGCCAGCAGTTATGAGGGAGTGGGGAACATTCAGTACTTC
TRBJ2-2 NA TRBD2 TRBV6-5 CASSYGLAGELFF TGTGCCAGCAGTTACGGACTAGCCGGGGAGCTGTTTTTT
TRBJ2-2 few NA TRBV19 CASSIVKLLNTGELFF TGTGCCAGTAGTATAGTTAAACTTTTGAACACCGGGGAGCTGTTTTTT
TRBJ2-5 NA NA TRBV9 CASSLTVQKETQYF TGTGCCAGCAGCCTTACTGTCCAGAAAGAGACCCAGTACTTC
TRBJ2-2 few NA TRBV29-1 CSVGVQANTGELFF TGCAGCGTTGGGGTACAGGCGAACACCGGGGAGCTGTTTTTT
TRBJ1-1 NA NA TRBV21-1 CASSPSPGQGNTEAFF TGTGCCAGCAGCCCAAGCCCCGGACAGGGGAACACTGAAGCTTTCTTT
TRBJ2-3 NA NA TRBV29-1 CSVARGTGSTDTQYF TGCAGCGTCGCGCGGGGGACAGGCAGCACAGATACGCAGTATTTT
TRBJ1-1 NA NA TRBV20-1 CSAKRSNTEAFF TGCAGTGCTAAACGGTCGAACACTGAAGCTTTCTTT
TRBJ1-1 NA NA TRBV28 CASSFGSDEVWGTEAFF TGTGCCAGCAGTTTTGGGAGCGATGAGGTCTGGGGAACTGAAGCTTTCTTT
TRBJ2-7 NA TRBD1 TRBV5-1 CASSSKGQGENEQYF TGCGCCAGCAGCTCCAAGGGACAGGGGGAGAACGAGCAGTACTTC
TRBJ1-2 many NA TRBV5-1 CASSLTGSNYGYTF TGCGCCAGCAGCTTGACAGGGTCTAACTATGGCTACACCTTC
TRBJ2-2 many TRBD1 TRBV7-6 CASTAGQGNTGELFF TGTGCCAGCACCGCGGGACAGGGGAACACCGGGGAGCTGTTTTTT
TRBJ2-3 many NA TRBV7-2 CASSLGARTDTQYF TGTGCCAGCAGCTTAGGAGCCCGGACAGATACGCAGTATTTT
TRBJ1-1 many TRBD1 TRBV20-1 CSARDWDRVYTEAFF TGCAGTGCTAGAGATTGGGACAGGGTCTACACTGAAGCTTTCTTT
TRBJ2-3 many TRBD2 TRBV12-3/TRBV12-4 CASSLGSGGTDTQYF TGTGCCAGCAGTTTGGGTAGCGGGGGCACAGATACGCAGTATTTT
TRBJ1-3 many NA TRBV3-1 CASSQVPRRGNTIYF TGTGCCAGCAGCCAAGTACCGCGGCGAGGAAACACCATATATTTT
TRBJ1-1 few NA TRBV5-1 CASTQGWETTEAFF TGCGCCAGCACCCAAGGTTGGGAAACCACTGAAGCTTTCTTT
TRBJ1-6 many NA TRBV7-3 CASSLMGGSNSPLHF TGTGCCAGCAGCTTAATGGGGGGTTCGAATTCACCCCTCCACTTT